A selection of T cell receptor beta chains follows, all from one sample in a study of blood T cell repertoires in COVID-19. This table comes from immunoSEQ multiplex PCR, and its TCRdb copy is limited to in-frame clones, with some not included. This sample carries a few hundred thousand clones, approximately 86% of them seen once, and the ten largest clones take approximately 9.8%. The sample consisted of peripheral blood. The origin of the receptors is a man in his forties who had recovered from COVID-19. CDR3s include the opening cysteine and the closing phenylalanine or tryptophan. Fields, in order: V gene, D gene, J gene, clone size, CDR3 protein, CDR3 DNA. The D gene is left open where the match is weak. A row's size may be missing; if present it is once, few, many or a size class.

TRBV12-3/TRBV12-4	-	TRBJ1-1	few	CASSFGQNTEAFF	TGTGCCAGCAGTTTTGGACAGAACACTGAAGCTTTCTTT
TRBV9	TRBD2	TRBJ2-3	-	CASSLGTSGGTDTQYF	TGTGCCAGCAGCCTGGGGACTAGCGGAGGGACAGATACGCAGTATTTT
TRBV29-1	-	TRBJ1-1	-	CSVSPAAQGTEAFF	TGCAGCGTGTCGCCGGCGGCGCAAGGCACTGAAGCTTTCTTT
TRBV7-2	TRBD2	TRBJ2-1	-	CASSFLGLAGVHNEQFF	TGTGCCAGCAGCTTCCTAGGACTAGCGGGGGTGCACAATGAGCAGTTCTTC
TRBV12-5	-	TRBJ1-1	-	CASGLVRVGTIEAFF	TGTGCTAGTGGTTTGGTCCGGGTAGGGACAATCGAAGCTTTCTTT
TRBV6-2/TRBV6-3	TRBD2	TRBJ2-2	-	CASSPSGTSMTGELFF	TGTGCCAGCAGTCCCTCTGGGACTAGCATGACCGGGGAGCTGTTTTTT
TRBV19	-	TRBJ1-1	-	CASSATGISEAFF	TGTGCCAGTAGTGCCACAGGGATCTCTGAAGCTTTCTTT
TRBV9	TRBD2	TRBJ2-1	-	CASSVGLAGYSEQFF	TGTGCCAGCAGCGTAGGACTAGCGGGATACAGTGAGCAGTTCTTC
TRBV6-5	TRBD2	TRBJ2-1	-	CAAQPGLASHEQFF	TGTGCCGCACAGCCGGGACTAGCGTCTCATGAGCAGTTCTTC
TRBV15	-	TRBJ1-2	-	CATSRGGGGGYTF	TGTGCCACCAGCAGAGGGGGGGGTGGGGGCTACACCTTC
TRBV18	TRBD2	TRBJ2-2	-	CASSPLSRRGAQRDTGELFF	TGTGCCAGCTCACCACTGTCCCGGCGGGGGGCGCAGAGGGACACCGGGGAGCTGTTTTTT
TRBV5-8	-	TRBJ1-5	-	CASSLGTVSSSNQPQHF	TGTGCCAGCAGCTTGGGGACAGTTTCCTCTAGCAATCAGCCCCAGCATTTT
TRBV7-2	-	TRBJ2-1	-	CASNPGGRAVEQFF	TGTGCCAGCAATCCCGGGGGGCGGGCGGTTGAGCAGTTCTTC
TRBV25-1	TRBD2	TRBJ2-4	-	CASSGGLAGGPDIQYF	TGTGCCAGCAGCGGGGGACTGGCGGGGGGTCCGGACATTCAGTACTTC
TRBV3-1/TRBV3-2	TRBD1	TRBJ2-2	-	CASSPRQGGTGELFF	TGTGCCAGCAGCCCCAGACAGGGGGGCACCGGGGAGCTGTTTTTT
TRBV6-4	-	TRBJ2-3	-	CASSDGGARTDTQYF	TGTGCCAGCAGTGACGGGGGGGCGAGGACAGATACGCAGTATTTT
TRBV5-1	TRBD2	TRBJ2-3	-	CASSTGLAGLTDTQYF	TGCGCCAGCAGCACCGGACTAGCGGGACTCACAGATACGCAGTATTTT
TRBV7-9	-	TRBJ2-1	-	CASSEDGRVTNEQFF	TGTGCCAGCAGCGAGGATGGCAGGGTTACGAATGAGCAGTTCTTC
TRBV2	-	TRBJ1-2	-	CASFQSDPANYGYTF	TGTGCCAGCTTTCAATCCGATCCAGCTAACTATGGCTACACCTTC
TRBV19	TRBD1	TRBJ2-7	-	CASTDTGGNSYEQYF	TGTGCCAGTACCGACACAGGGGGCAACTCCTACGAGCAGTACTTC
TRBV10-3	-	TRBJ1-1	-	CAIKEGTEAFF	TGTGCCATCAAGGAGGGGACTGAAGCTTTCTTT
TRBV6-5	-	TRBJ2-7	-	CASSQLDFLGEQYF	TGTGCCAGCAGTCAACTGGACTTCCTTGGGGAGCAGTACTTC
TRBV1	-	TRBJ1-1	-	CTSSHWTRDTEAFF	TGCACCAGCAGCCATTGGACAAGAGACACTGAAGCTTTCTTT
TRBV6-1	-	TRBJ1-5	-	CASSEERAVSNQPQHF	TGTGCCAGCAGTGAAGAGAGAGCGGTGAGCAATCAGCCCCAGCATTTT
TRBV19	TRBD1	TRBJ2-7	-	CASRAGQGTPNPYEQYF	TGTGCCAGTAGAGCGGGACAGGGTACCCCAAACCCCTACGAGCAGTACTTC
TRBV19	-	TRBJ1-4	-	CASNTQAPTNEKLFF	TGTGCCAGTAATACTCAGGCGCCAACTAATGAAAAACTGTTTTTT
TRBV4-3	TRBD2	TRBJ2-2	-	CASSQVASGANTGELFF	TGCGCCAGCAGCCAAGTAGCTAGCGGTGCGAACACCGGGGAGCTGTTTTTT
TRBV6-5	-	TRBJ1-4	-	CASRQSANEKLFF	TGTGCCAGTAGACAGTCAGCTAATGAAAAACTGTTTTTT
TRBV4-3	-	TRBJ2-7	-	CASSQEGRGQYEQYF	TGCGCCAGCAGCCAAGAGGGCAGGGGCCAGTACGAGCAGTACTTC
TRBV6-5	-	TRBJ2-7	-	CASKERSSYEQYF	TGTGCCAGCAAGGAGAGAAGCTCCTACGAGCAGTACTTC
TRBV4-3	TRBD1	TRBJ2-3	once	CASSHGQGRDTQYF	TGCGCCAGCAGCCACGGACAGGGGAGGGATACGCAGTATTTT
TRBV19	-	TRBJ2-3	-	CASKPTGTDTQYF	TGTGCCAGTAAGCCGACAGGCACAGATACGCAGTATTTT
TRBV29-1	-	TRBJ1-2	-	CSVLGAQETNGYTF	TGCAGCGTCCTTGGGGCCCAGGAGACCAATGGCTACACCTTC
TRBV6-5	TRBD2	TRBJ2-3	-	CASSSPSGRAADTQYF	TGTGCCAGCAGTTCACCTAGCGGGAGGGCCGCAGATACGCAGTATTTT
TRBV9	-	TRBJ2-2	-	CASSTLPDGGGELFF	TGTGCCAGCAGCACATTACCCGATGGAGGCGGGGAGCTGTTTTTT
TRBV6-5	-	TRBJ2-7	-	CASSPQGPPSYEQYF	TGTGCCAGCAGTCCGCAGGGTCCCCCTTCCTACGAGCAGTACTTC
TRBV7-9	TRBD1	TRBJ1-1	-	CASSPSGTVNTEAFF	TGTGCCAGCAGCCCTTCCGGGACAGTTAACACTGAAGCTTTCTTT